This TCR beta chain was recorded in a study of a mutant IDH1 vaccine in newly diagnosed glioma. About the research overall: Patients, over weeks 1, 3, 5, 7, 11, 15, 19 and 23, received a total of eight vaccinations. Pretreatment consisted of radiotherapy, temozolomide, or both, with most receiving both.

Specified time point: week 11, during vaccination. Vaccination comprised doses that each held 300 ug of mutant IDH1 20-mer peptide, plus topical imiquimod. The V end lost 5 bases, the J end lost 4 bases, and 12 bases lay between the germline ends. Germline loops: CDR1 SEHNR, CDR2 FQNEAQ (reference sequence). The CDR3 length is 14 residues. Sequencing used immunoSEQ multiplex PCR; TCRdb keeps in-frame clones, though not all of them. The sample holds 55,000 to 70,000 clones, approximately 90% seen once. On this clone itself: Its target is unknown.

The chain couples TRBV7-9 to TRBJ1-5; possibly TRBD1 for D (6 bases). This clonotype was sampled from a man aged 40-49 years with glioma. This material consisted of PBMCs, taken from a glioma patient whose treatment included an IDH1 peptide vaccine. In DNA form, the CDR3 reads TGTGCCAGCAGCCCCGCGGGGGCGAATCAGCCCCAGCATTTT. Amino acid sequence: CASSPAGANQPQHF.